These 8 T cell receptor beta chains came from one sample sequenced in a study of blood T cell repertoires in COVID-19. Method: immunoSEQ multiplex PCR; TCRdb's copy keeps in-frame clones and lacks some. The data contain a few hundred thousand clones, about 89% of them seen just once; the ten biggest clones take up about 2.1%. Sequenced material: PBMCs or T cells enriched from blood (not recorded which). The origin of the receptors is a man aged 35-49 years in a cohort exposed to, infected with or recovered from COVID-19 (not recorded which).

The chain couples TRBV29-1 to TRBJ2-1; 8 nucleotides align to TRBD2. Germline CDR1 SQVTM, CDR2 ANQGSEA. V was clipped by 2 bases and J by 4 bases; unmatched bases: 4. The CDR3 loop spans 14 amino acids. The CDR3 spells CSVELLAEYNEQFF. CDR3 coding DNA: TGCAGCGTTGAACTACTAGCGGAATACAATGAGCAGTTCTTC.

CDR3 amino acids: CSVQGLAGQETQYF. CDR3 nucleotides: TGCAGCGTCCAGGGACTAGCGGGACAAGAGACCCAGTACTTC. The chain has TRBV29-1 and TRBJ2-5; TRBD2 agrees at 13 bases. CDR1 and CDR2 from the germline V gene are SQVTM and ANQGSEA. Losses at the gene ends were 6 bases for V and 2 bases for J; bases not matched to a gene: 3. This CDR3 is 14 amino acids long.

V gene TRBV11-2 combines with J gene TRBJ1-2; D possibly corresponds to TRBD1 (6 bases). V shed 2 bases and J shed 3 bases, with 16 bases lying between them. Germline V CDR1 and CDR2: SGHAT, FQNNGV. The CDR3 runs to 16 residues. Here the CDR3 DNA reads TGTGCCAGCAGCTTAATGAGGGGGATTGCTGACTATGGCTACACCTTC. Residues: CASSLMRGIADYGYTF.

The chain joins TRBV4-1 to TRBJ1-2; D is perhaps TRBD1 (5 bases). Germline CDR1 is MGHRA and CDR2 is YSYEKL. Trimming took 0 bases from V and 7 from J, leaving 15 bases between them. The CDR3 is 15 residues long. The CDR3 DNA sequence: TGCGCCAGCAGCCAAGAACAACATGGAAGGGGTGGCTACACCTTC. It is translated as CASSQEQHGRGGYTF.

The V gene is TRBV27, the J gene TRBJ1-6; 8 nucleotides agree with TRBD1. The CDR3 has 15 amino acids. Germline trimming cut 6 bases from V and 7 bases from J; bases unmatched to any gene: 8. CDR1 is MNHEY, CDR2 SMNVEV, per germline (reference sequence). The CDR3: CASSWSTGGNSPLHF. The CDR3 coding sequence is TGTGCCAGCAGCTGGTCAACAGGGGGGAATTCACCCCTCCACTTT.

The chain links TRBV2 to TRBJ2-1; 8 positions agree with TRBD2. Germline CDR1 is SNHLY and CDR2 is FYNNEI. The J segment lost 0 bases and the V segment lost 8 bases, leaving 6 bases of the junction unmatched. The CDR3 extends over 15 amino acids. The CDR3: CASAGAGGSYNEQFF. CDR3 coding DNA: TGTGCCAGCGCGGGTGCGGGAGGCTCCTACAATGAGCAGTTCTTC.

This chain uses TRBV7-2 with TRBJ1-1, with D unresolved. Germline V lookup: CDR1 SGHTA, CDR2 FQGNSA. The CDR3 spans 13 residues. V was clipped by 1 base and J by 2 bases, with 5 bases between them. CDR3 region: CASSLERNTEAFF. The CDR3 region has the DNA TGTGCCAGCAGCTTAGAGAGAAACACTGAAGCTTTCTTT.

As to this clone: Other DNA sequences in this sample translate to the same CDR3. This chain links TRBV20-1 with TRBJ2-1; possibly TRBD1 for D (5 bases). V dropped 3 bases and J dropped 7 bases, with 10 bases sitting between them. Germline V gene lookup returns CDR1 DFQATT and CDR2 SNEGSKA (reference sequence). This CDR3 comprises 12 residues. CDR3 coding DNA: TGCAGTGCTAGTGCAGGGCGGAATGAGCAGTTCTTC. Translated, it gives CSASAGRNEQFF.